The T cell receptor beta chain under discussion was sequenced for a study of T-cell reconstitution after alpha-beta-depleted transplantation in children. Study results and caveats: Some patients' high day-60 TCRbeta diversity was traced to surviving recipient T cells and thymic progenitors. One year post-transplant, T-cell counts and diversity were largely derived from T cells produced anew.

With regard to this clonotype: Antigen unknown. A read error may be the cause here, since a much bigger clone is one base away.

The CDR3 totals 15 residues. The V segment lost 11 bases and the J segment 8 bases; nucleotides outside the gene matches: 19. Germline loops: CDR1 LGHDT, CDR2 YNNKEL (reference sequence). Unique molecular identifiers tagged the TCRbeta library. TCRdb independently ran MiXCR on the PCR reads; one entry per CDR3 protein. The data contain approximately 85,000 distinct CDR3 sequences, about 14% of them singletons. The sequencing used PBMCs, mostly from graft donor cells, collected 180 days after TCRalphabeta/CD19-depleted stem cell transplant. This clonotype was obtained from a male patient between 2 and 9 years old who had a stem cell transplant for acute lymphoblastic leukemia, so the T cells may come from the graft donor. The chain combines TRBV3-1 with TRBJ2-5; 8 nucleotides match TRBD1. The CDR3 DNA follows: TGTGCCTCCTGCAAAGGGACAGGACCCAAGAACACCCAGTACTTC. The encoded protein is CASCKGTGPKNTQYF.